This T cell receptor beta chain was sequenced for a study of blood T cell repertoires in COVID-19. Sequenced by immunoSEQ multiplex PCR; TCRdb stores in-frame clones only, minus some. The data show about 74,000 clones, with over 85% seen just once and over 8% held by the top ten. The ends lost 3 bases at V and 0 bases at J; junction bases unmatched: 4. The CDR3 consists of 16 residues. The germline V gene encodes CDR1 LNHDA and CDR2 SQIVND (reference sequence). Sequencing was performed on peripheral blood. V and J are TRBV19 and TRBJ2-4; 8 bases align to TRBD1. The receptor was isolated from a human donor in a cohort sampled during active COVID-19. The CDR3 region has the DNA TGTGCCAGTAGTATTCGGACAGGGATAGCCAAAAACATTCAGTACTTC. Translation gives CASSIRTGIAKNIQYF.